A selection of T cell receptor beta chains follows, all from one sample in a study of blood T cell repertoires in COVID-19. Sequenced by immunoSEQ multiplex PCR; TCRdb stores in-frame clones only, minus some. The repertoire holds around 100,000 clones, with 80% to 90% as singletons. Sequencing was done on a sample of peripheral blood. The source is a woman over 75 with acute or convalescent COVID-19. CDR3s include the opening cysteine and the closing phenylalanine or tryptophan. The order of the fields is J gene, CDR3 length, clone size, V gene, D gene, CDR3 protein, CDR3 DNA. A D gene is named only where the DNA matches it firmly. Clone sizes are given selectively: once, few, many, or a class where the clone is expanded.

>TRBJ2-1|16|.|TRBV5-1|TRBD2
CASSFNLAGPNNEQFF
TGCGCCAGCAGCTTTAATCTAGCGGGGCCTAACAATGAGCAGTTCTTC
>TRBJ1-1|14|once|TRBV18|.
CASSPAAPNTEAFF
TGTGCCAGCTCACCGGCCGCCCCGAACACTGAAGCTTTCTTT
>TRBJ1-1|14|few|TRBV30|.
CAWTRPGRSTEAFF
TGTGCCTGGACAAGACCGGGGAGGTCCACTGAAGCTTTCTTT
>TRBJ1-2|12|.|TRBV6-5|.
CASSRVNYGYTF
TGTGCCAGCAGTCGGGTTAACTATGGCTACACCTTC
>TRBJ2-3|14|once|TRBV5-1|TRBD1
CASSGGTAPDTQYF
TGCGCCAGCAGCGGTGGGACAGCCCCAGATACGCAGTATTTT
>TRBJ1-1|15|.|TRBV5-1|TRBD1
CASSLGTGPNTEAFF
TGCGCCAGCAGCTTGGGGACAGGGCCGAACACTGAAGCTTTCTTT
>TRBJ2-7|13|once|TRBV11-2|.
CASSLGVGYEQYF
TGTGCCAGCAGCTTAGGCGTCGGGTACGAGCAGTACTTC
>TRBJ2-1|18|once|TRBV5-1|.
CASSSLKDSPQKYNEQFF
TGCGCCAGCAGCTCCCTTAAGGACTCTCCTCAAAAATACAATGAGCAGTTCTTC
>TRBJ1-3|15|.|TRBV5-6|.
CASSLAVGMGDTIYF
TGTGCCAGCAGCTTGGCCGTAGGGATGGGAGACACCATATATTTT
>TRBJ2-2|16|.|TRBV27|.
CASSLSQIANTGELFF
TGTGCCAGCAGTTTATCACAAATCGCGAACACCGGGGAGCTGTTTTTT
>TRBJ2-1|14|.|TRBV19|TRBD1
CASSLRQGWDEQFF
TGTGCCAGTAGTCTTAGACAGGGGTGGGATGAGCAGTTCTTC
>TRBJ2-7|16|.|TRBV7-8|TRBD2
CASSPHSSGGDYEQYF
TGTGCCAGCAGCCCGCACTCTAGCGGGGGGGACTACGAGCAGTACTTC
>TRBJ1-2|14|.|TRBV18|TRBD1
CASSHQGQGDGYTF
TGTGCCAGCTCACACCAGGGACAGGGCGATGGCTACACCTTC
>TRBJ2-3|14|.|TRBV2|.
CASKRVLSTDTQYF
TGTGCCAGCAAGAGGGTACTCAGCACAGATACGCAGTATTTT
>TRBJ2-7|14|.|TRBV7-2|TRBD1
CASTNPGQGYEQYF
TGTGCCAGCACAAACCCGGGACAGGGCTACGAGCAGTACTTC
>TRBJ2-4|14|.|TRBV11-2|.
CASSLRPQGDIQYF
TGTGCCAGCAGCCTCCGCCCCCAGGGTGACATTCAGTACTTC
>TRBJ2-7|11|.|TRBV5-1|.
CASSIDYEQYF
TGCGCCAGCAGCATAGACTACGAGCAGTACTTC
>TRBJ1-5|15|.|TRBV28|.
CASTLAGVINQPQHF
TGTGCCAGCACATTAGCAGGGGTAATAAATCAGCCCCAGCATTTT
>TRBJ1-4|15|.|TRBV6-1|.
CASSLGGSTNEKLFF
TGTGCCAGCAGTTTAGGGGGTTCCACTAATGAAAAACTGTTTTTT
>TRBJ2-3|14|.|TRBV30|TRBD2
CAWSISAGGLPQYF
TGTGCCTGGAGTATATCAGCGGGGGGGCTGCCACAGTATTTT
>TRBJ1-2|13|.|TRBV2|.
CASSEQGNYGYTF
TGTGCCAGCAGTGAACAGGGGAACTATGGCTACACCTTC
>TRBJ1-4|16|.|TRBV25-1|TRBD1
CASSQGQPATNEKLFF
TGTGCCAGCAGCCAGGGACAGCCAGCAACTAATGAAAAACTGTTTTTT
>TRBJ1-6|15|.|TRBV3-1/TRBV3-2|TRBD1
CASSQGTGYNSPLHF
TGTGCCAGCAGCCAAGGGACAGGGTATAATTCACCCCTCCACTTT
>TRBJ2-5|16|.|TRBV5-1|TRBD2
CASSLGGFSGEETQYF
TGCGCCAGCAGCTTGGGTGGGTTTAGCGGGGAAGAGACCCAGTACTTC
>TRBJ2-5|13|.|TRBV10-3|.
CAITAGPQETQYF
TGTGCCATCACGGCAGGGCCCCAAGAGACCCAGTACTTC
>TRBJ1-6|12|once|TRBV6-5|.
CASSFSRAPLHF
TGTGCCAGCAGCTTCTCCAGGGCACCCCTCCACTTT
>TRBJ1-2|15|.|TRBV28|TRBD1
CASRPSGTGNYGYTF
TGTGCCAGCAGACCCTCCGGGACAGGGAACTATGGCTACACCTTC
>TRBJ2-5|15|.|TRBV5-1|.
CASSPQRLTGGTQYF
TGCGCCAGCAGCCCACAGCGACTAACCGGGGGGACCCAGTACTTC
>TRBJ2-1|15|.|TRBV4-2|.
CASSQAGEKNNEQFF
TGTGCCAGCAGCCAAGCGGGGGAAAAGAACAATGAGCAGTTCTTC
>TRBJ1-2|13|few|TRBV7-2|.
CASSPDRYYGYTF
TGTGCCAGCAGCCCCGACAGATACTATGGCTACACCTTC
>TRBJ2-5|15|.|TRBV11-3|TRBD1
CASSPGTGGTETQYF
TGTGCCAGCAGCCCCGGGACAGGGGGGACAGAGACCCAGTACTTC
>TRBJ2-3|14|.|TRBV28|.
CASRFGGGGDTQYF
TGTGCCAGCAGGTTCGGAGGGGGGGGAGATACGCAGTATTTT
>TRBJ2-5|17|.|TRBV11-2|TRBD2
CASSSPTGGMYQETQYF
TGTGCCAGCAGCTCACCCACGGGGGGGATGTACCAAGAGACCCAGTACTTC
>TRBJ1-2|15|.|TRBV2|.
CASSEGPGDMYGYTF
TGTGCCAGCAGTGAGGGCCCCGGGGATATGTATGGCTACACCTTC
>TRBJ1-1|10|.|TRBV20-1|.
CSARDIEAFF
TGCAGTGCTAGGGACATAGAAGCTTTCTTT
>TRBJ1-1|18|few|TRBV3-1/TRBV3-2|.
CASSPTAGPLVKKTEAFF
TGTGCCAGCAGCCCAACCGCAGGTCCTCTCGTCAAGAAGACTGAAGCTTTCTTT
>TRBJ1-2|16|.|TRBV4-1|.
CASSGWTATDRYGYTF
TGCGCCAGCAGCGGGTGGACAGCTACCGATCGCTATGGCTACACCTTC
>TRBJ1-2|15|.|TRBV10-3|.
CAISESLGAEDGYTF
TGTGCCATCAGTGAGTCGCTTGGGGCAGAGGATGGCTACACCTTC
>TRBJ1-2|14|.|TRBV6-5|TRBD1
CASSPGDRGDGYTF
TGTGCCAGCAGTCCTGGGGACAGGGGGGATGGCTACACCTTC
>TRBJ2-1|13|.|TRBV12-3/TRBV12-4|.
CASTLSTDNEQFF
TGTGCCAGCACCCTTTCCACGGACAATGAGCAGTTCTTC
>TRBJ2-7|14|.|TRBV3-1/TRBV3-2|.
CASSQDLRSYEQYF
TGTGCCAGCAGCCAAGATTTGAGGTCCTACGAGCAGTACTTC
>TRBJ2-6|19|.|TRBV3-1/TRBV3-2|.
CASSQGVRGHFSGANVLTF
TGTGCCAGCAGCCAAGGAGTGCGGGGGCATTTTAGTGGGGCCAACGTCCTGACTTTC
>TRBJ2-3|17|.|TRBV5-6|.
CASSTTGRGQGTDTQYF
TGTGCCAGCAGCACCACCGGGAGGGGGCAAGGGACAGATACGCAGTATTTT
>TRBJ2-5|15|.|TRBV18|.
CASSLQGGAEETQYF
TGTGCCAGCTCACTACAAGGGGGGGCAGAGGAGACCCAGTACTTC
>TRBJ1-3|15|.|TRBV5-5|.
CASSFTGNSGNTIYF
TGTGCCAGCAGCTTTACCGGGAACTCTGGAAACACCATATATTTT
>TRBJ2-7|14|once|TRBV4-1|.
CASCRGGFSYEQYF
TGCGCCAGCTGCCGAGGGGGATTCTCCTACGAGCAGTACTTC